This record concerns one T cell receptor beta chain sequence. Which antigen it targets is not known. No much larger clone exists at a distance of one base, and base qualities are not known. V is pared back by 7 bases and J by 1 base, with 11 bases lying between the germline termini. The CDR3 sequence holds 14 residues, the cysteine and phenylalanine included. The DNA shown is the 42-base CDR3, in frame from base 1. This sample stems from a study of shared clonotypes between healthy human individuals (dated by TCRdb to about 2020). Background for the entire study: The cohort comprised two women and a few men aged 18 to 49 years. For each donor, CD4 naive and CD4 memory were each run on three plates, CD8 naive on two plates, and CD8 memory on one plate. The study deeply sequenced blood TCR repertoires of several healthy adults to estimate repertoire size and the extent of clonotype sharing between individuals. Different laboratories and diverse techniques were used to prepare libraries and sequence TCR repertoires, to increase sequencing depth and limit assay-specific biases. Between about 0.85 and 9.5 billion PBMCs per donor were obtained by leukapheresis.

General findings and caveats noted by the study authors: Because the study included a small number of donors, the genetic and exposure-history diversity represented was limited. Rarefaction of sorted-subset datasets indicated incomplete sequencing despite the large sequencing depth. Pairwise subsampling led to the expectation that sequencing depth would affect the degree of clonotype sharing among donors. Sampling was limited to blood, and TCR repertoires in tissue likely differ from TCR repertoires in blood. Higher generation probabilities were observed for clonotypes shared by all four sorted-subset donors than for non-shared clonotypes. Naive subsets generally had larger estimated clonotype richness than memory subsets did. Across a few donors, roughly 5% of naive CD4, approximately 3.6% of naive CD8, under 2.5% of memory CD4, and under 0.45% of memory CD8 clonotypes were shared.

Using the deep immunoSEQ assay, TCR CDR3 regions were amplified from genomic DNA by multiplex PCR. Extracted genomic DNA from each cell subset was distributed evenly across all wells of several immunoSEQ 96-well plates, and each plate was treated as a replicate. For sorted subsets, around 0.2 ug of genomic DNA, equivalent to 30,000 or so T cell genomes, went into each replicate PCR. Purified libraries were quantified with a Qubit 3.0 fluorometer, sized on a Bioanalyzer 2100, and re-quantified with the KAPA Library Quantification kit. A separate single-read 150-cycle Illumina NextSeq 550 flow cell was used to sequence each immunoSEQ 96-well plate. Turning to the authors' computational methods: Because the immunoSEQ output held only junctional sequences and lacked quality scores, the filtering could not match the filtering applied to full-length reads. To assign V/J genes and CDR3, sequences were annotated against IMGT germline references using PyIR, a Python wrapper for IgBLAST v1.9. Reads with weak V/J assignments (E-value above 1e-6), missing CDR3, stop codons, out-of-frame junctions, or ambiguous translated residues were removed. V3J clonotypes were defined as sequences sharing the same inferred V gene, J gene, and CDR3 amino acid sequence. The percentage overlap between two repertoires was calculated by dividing the number of shared unique clonotypes by the size of the smaller repertoire. Richness of each repertoire was evaluated using RTK rarefaction, the Chao1 estimator, and Recon v2.1 estimates of unobserved clonotypes. Generation probabilities for all TCRbeta clonotypes obtained by the gDNA method from four donors were computed using OLGA. The immuneACCESS repertoire file appears here via TCRdb, limited to in-frame rearrangements. These files lack a portion of the clones; in checked studies, under half of the deficit traces to unresolved V genes, and the cause of the others is not known. V, J and clone size reflect that table, while D and trimming were determined from the DNA. In all, the sample holds about 680,000 clones, and approximately 79% of those were seen once. Over 1.5% of the sample is in the top ten clones.

Donors were healthy HIV-negative adults with no recently reported acute infections or vaccinations. All donors were Caucasian adults living in Nashville, Tennessee, USA. CD4+ T cells were enriched through magnetic negative selection, after which naive cells were positively selected on CD45RA and the remaining negative fraction served as the memory subset. After blood collection by leukapheresis, PBMCs were isolated using Ficoll-Histopaque density gradient centrifugation and then cryopreserved in the vapor phase of liquid nitrogen. Analytical flow cytometry was used to check the purity and quantity of every magnetically sorted T cell population. From each sorted fraction, genomic DNA was isolated and quantified by UV absorbance on a Nanodrop 2000c.

The sequencing sample was made of memory CD4+ T cells sorted from blood. The meaning of the sample's cell subset or site label: CD45RA-negative fraction. The sequence links TRBV23-1 to TRBJ1-5, with no reliable assignment of the D segment. TRBV23-1 is an ORF, with its function uncertain. This TCR came from a young woman in good health. The CDR3 in this case is CASNGPLSNQPQHF. The bases are TGCGCCAGCAATGGTCCATTAAGCAATCAGCCCCAGCATTTT.